These 8 T cell receptor beta chains originate from one sample sequenced in a study of cytomegalovirus exposure and HLA in healthy donors. PCR amplification relied on 60 Vbeta primers (plus 13 Jbeta primers). Data came from immunoSEQ multiplex PCR; TCRdb stores just in-frame clones and leaves some out. The table records about 160,000 clones, around four fifths of them present only once. Sequencing was done on a sample of PBMCs. Every receptor here comes from a woman aged 25 to 39 in good health and CMV-seronegative.

This clone was detected only a few times. The rearrangement links TRBV5-1 to TRBJ2-1; 8 bases agree with TRBD2. The CDR3 is 16 amino acids. Germline values: CDR1 SGHRS, CDR2 YFSETQ. V was clipped by 0 bases and J by 2 bases; unmatched bases: 4. The CDR3 nucleotides are TGCGCCAGCAGCTTGGGGCCAGCGGGGGCCTACAATGAGCAGTTCTTC. It yields the protein CASSLGPAGAYNEQFF.

This clone was counted a single time. The chain has TRBV6-1 and TRBJ1-1, with 8 bases matching TRBD1. The germline V gene encodes CDR1 MNHNS and CDR2 SASEGT. The CDR3 has 14 amino acids. The V segment lost 7 bases and the J segment 3 bases; nucleotides outside the gene matches: 7. The CDR3 DNA sequence: TGTGCCAGCAAGTTTGGGACAGGAGACACTGAAGCTTTCTTT. Translated: CASKFGTGDTEAFF.

This clone was seen a handful of times. The V and J genes are TRBV7-2 and TRBJ1-4, with 7 bases that match TRBD1. Unmatched junction bases numbered 11, after V lost 1 base and J lost 3 bases. Germline V gene sequence: CDR1 SGHTA, CDR2 FQGNSA. The CDR3 covers 18 residues. The CDR3 bases are TGTGCCAGCAGCTTAGTAGGGGGACAGAGGCCCCCTAATGAAAAACTGTTTTTT. This gives the protein CASSLVGGQRPPNEKLFF.

This clone has a handful of counts. Here the CDR3 reads CASSLGRDKPQHF. Written as DNA, the CDR3 is TGCGCCAGCAGCTTGGGCAGGGACAAGCCCCAGCATTTT. The chain combines TRBV5-1 with TRBJ1-5, with D possibly TRBD1 on 6 matching bases. Looked up from germline, CDR1 is SGHRS and CDR2 is YFSETQ. This CDR3 contains 13 residues. Trimming took 0 bases from V and 8 from J, leaving 9 bases between them.

This chain connects TRBV12-5 to TRBJ2-1, with 7 nucleotides matching TRBD1. This CDR3 contains 15 residues. With 7 bases clipped from V and 0 bases from J, the junction kept 6 bases outside the gene matches. The germline V gene encodes CDR1 LGHNT and CDR2 FRNRAP. CDR3 DNA sequence: TGTGCTAGTGTCCAGGGACAGCTCTCCTACAATGAGCAGTTCTTC. The encoded protein is CASVQGQLSYNEQFF.

The chain has TRBV9 and TRBJ1-6; no clear D. Trimming shortened V by 4 bases and J by 8 bases, and 19 bases separated the two germline ends. The CDR3 is made up of 16 amino acids. Per the germline V gene, CDR1 is SGDLS and CDR2 is YYNGEE. DNA for the CDR3: TGTGCCAGCAGCCCGCAACGGGGTCTAATAGATTCACCCCTCCACTTT. As protein: CASSPQRGLIDSPLHF.

The chain recombines TRBV10-3 with TRBJ1-1; 10 bases match TRBD1. The junction had 9 bases not matched to a gene; V was cut back by 5 bases and J by 6 bases. The germline V gene has CDR1 ENHRY and CDR2 SYGVKD. This CDR3 has 15 amino acids. In nucleotides, the CDR3 is TGTGCCATCAGTCCCGGGACAGGGGCTAAGGCTGAAGCTTTCTTT. Its translation is CAISPGTGAKAEAFF.

The CDR3, as DNA: TGTGCCAGCAGTTGGACAGGGGGAAACACTGAAGCTTTCTTT. This gives the protein CASSWTGGNTEAFF. This sequence joins TRBV6-6 and TRBJ1-1, with 10 bases lining up with TRBD1. J gave up 2 bases and V 4 bases, and 1 base lay outside the gene matches. Germline CDR1 and CDR2: MNHNY and SVGAGI (reference sequence). The CDR3 totals 14 residues.